Here is one T cell receptor (beta chain) with its context. The target antigen is unknown. This specimen belongs to a study of response to subunit inactivated influenza vaccine. Overall study findings and caveats: After each seasonal influenza vaccination, few new T cells are recruited, the authors suggested.

TCRdb re-called the RT-PCR reads through MiXCR, storing one row per CDR3 protein. In the table there are approximately 520,000 distinct CDR3 sequences, over 25% of which are singletons. The TCR was taken from a man in his fifties or sixties who received an inactivated influenza vaccine. The sample was CD4+ T cells sorted from PBMCs, taken roughly 5 days after vaccination.

This chain's CDR3 is CSARQRDGYNSPLHF. The CDR3 nucleotides are TGCAGTGCGAGACAAAGGGACGGCTATAATTCACCCCTCCACTTT. J is TRBJ1-6 and V is TRBV20-1, with TRBD1 as a possible D gene (5 bases). V lost 6 bases and J lost 3, with 15 bases in between. This CDR3 contains 15 residues. Germline V gene data show CDR1 as DFQATT and CDR2 as SNEGSKA (reference sequence).